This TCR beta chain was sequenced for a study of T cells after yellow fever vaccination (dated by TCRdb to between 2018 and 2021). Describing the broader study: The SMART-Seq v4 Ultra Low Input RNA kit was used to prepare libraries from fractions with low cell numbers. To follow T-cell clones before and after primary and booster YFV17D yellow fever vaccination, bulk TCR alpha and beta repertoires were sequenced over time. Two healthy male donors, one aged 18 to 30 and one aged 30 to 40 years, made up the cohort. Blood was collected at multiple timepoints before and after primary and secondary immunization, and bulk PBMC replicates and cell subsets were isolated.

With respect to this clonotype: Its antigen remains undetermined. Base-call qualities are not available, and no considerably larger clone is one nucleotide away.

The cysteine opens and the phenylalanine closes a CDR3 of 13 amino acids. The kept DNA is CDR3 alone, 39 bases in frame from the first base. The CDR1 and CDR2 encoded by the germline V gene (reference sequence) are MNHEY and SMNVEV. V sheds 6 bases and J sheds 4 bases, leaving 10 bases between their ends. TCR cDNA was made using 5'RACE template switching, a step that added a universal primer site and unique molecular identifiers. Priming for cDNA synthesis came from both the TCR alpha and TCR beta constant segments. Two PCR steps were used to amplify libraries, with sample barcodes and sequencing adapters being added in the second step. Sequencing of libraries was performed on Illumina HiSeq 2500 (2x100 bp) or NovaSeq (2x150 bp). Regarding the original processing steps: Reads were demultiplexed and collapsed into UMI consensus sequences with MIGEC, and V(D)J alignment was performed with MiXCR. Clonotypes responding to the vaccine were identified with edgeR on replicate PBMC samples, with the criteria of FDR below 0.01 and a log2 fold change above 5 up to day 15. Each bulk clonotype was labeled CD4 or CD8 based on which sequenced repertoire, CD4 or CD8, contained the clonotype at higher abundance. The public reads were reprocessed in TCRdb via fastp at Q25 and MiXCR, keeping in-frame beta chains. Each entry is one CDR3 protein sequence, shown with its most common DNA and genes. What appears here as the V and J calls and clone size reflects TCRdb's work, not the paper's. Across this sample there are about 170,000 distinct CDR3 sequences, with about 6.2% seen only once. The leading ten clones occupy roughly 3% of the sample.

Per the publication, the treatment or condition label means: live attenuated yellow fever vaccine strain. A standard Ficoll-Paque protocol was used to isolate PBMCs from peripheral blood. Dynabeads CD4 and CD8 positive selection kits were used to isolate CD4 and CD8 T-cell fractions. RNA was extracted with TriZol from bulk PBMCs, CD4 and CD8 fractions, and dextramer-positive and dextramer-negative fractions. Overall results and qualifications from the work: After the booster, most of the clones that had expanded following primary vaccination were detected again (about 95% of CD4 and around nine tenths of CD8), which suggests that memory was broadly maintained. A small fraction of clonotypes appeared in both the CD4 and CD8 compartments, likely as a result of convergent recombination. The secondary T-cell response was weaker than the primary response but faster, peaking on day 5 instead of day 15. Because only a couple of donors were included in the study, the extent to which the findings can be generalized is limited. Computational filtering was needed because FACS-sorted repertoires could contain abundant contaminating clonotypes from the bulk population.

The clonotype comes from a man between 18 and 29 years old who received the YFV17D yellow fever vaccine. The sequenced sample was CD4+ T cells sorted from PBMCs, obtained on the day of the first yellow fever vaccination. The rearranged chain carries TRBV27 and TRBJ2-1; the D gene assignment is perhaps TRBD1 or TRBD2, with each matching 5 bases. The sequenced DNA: TGTGCCAGCAGGGGGGTAAGGTACAATGAGCAGTTCTTC. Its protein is CASRGVRYNEQFF.